This is a list of T cell receptor beta chains from one sample in a study of patients and donors after allogeneic stem cell transplantation. TCRdb called the RT-PCR reads again in MiXCR, with one record for every CDR3 protein. The table lists approximately 430,000 distinct CDR3 sequences, roughly 17% of them singletons. The sequencing sample was made of blood, either unsorted or a sorted T cell fraction (not recorded which). All receptors derive from a human donor who was either an allogeneic HSCT recipient or a stem cell or donor lymphocyte infusion donor (not recorded which). It is not recorded whose cells these are; they may come from a transplant donor. Each CDR3 is given with its conserved first and last residue. Fields, in order: J gene, D gene, clone size, V gene, CDR3 length, CDR3 DNA, CDR3 protein. D genes are given only for firm matches. Rows may omit the clone size; those that give it use once, few, many or a size class.

J: TRBJ2-7; D: .; size: few; V: TRBV10-3; length: 11; DNA: TGTGCCATCAGGGACAGTTTTGAGCAGTACTTC; CDR3: CAIRDSFEQYF
J: TRBJ1-5; D: .; size: few; V: TRBV7-2; length: 16; DNA: TGTGCCAGCAGCCGAGTCGGGGGTTCGGGCAAGGGGGCCCAGCATTTT; CDR3: CASSRVGGSGKGAQHF
J: TRBJ2-3; D: TRBD1; size: many; V: TRBV29-1; length: 14; DNA: TGCAGCGTTGCTAGGACAGGGGGCGCGAATACGCAGTATTTT; CDR3: CSVARTGGANTQYF
J: TRBJ2-1; D: TRBD1; size: many; V: TRBV6-5; length: 16; DNA: TGTGCCAGCAGTTATAGAAGACAGGGCCTTGACAATGAGCAGTTCTTC; CDR3: CASSYRRQGLDNEQFF
J: TRBJ2-3; D: TRBD2; size: .; V: TRBV7-6; length: 16; DNA: TGTGCCAGCAGCGTTAGCTTAGCGGGGGGCACAGATACGCAGTATTTT; CDR3: CASSVSLAGGTDTQYF
J: TRBJ1-1; D: .; size: .; V: TRBV9; length: 16; DNA: TGTGCCAGCAGCGCACCTATGGGACAAACGAACACTGAAGCTTTCTTT; CDR3: CASSAPMGQTNTEAFF
J: TRBJ1-3; D: TRBD1; size: many; V: TRBV9; length: 14; DNA: TGTGCCAGCAGCGTAGCAGGGGGCGGAAACACCATATATTTT; CDR3: CASSVAGGGNTIYF
J: TRBJ2-7; D: .; size: .; V: TRBV19; length: 13; DNA: TGTGCCAGTAGTATAGGGCACGTCTACGAGCAGTACTTC; CDR3: CASSIGHVYEQYF
J: TRBJ1-1; D: TRBD1; size: few; V: TRBV9; length: 12; DNA: TGTGCCAGCAGCGTAGAAGGGGGCGAAGCTTTCTTT; CDR3: CASSVEGGEAFF
J: TRBJ1-1; D: TRBD1; size: few; V: TRBV7-9; length: 15; DNA: TGTGCCAGCAGCCAAAACAGGGGGCGGAACACTGAAGCTTTCTTT; CDR3: CASSQNRGRNTEAFF
J: TRBJ1-1; D: .; size: .; V: TRBV6-1; length: 12; DNA: TGTGCCAGCGGGGTTTTGAACACTGAAGCTTTCTTT; CDR3: CASGVLNTEAFF